This T cell receptor beta chain was sequenced in a study of regulatory T cells in long-lasting Graves disease. Study-level findings and limits: Fewer public clonotypes were shared by new patients (approximately 1,000) than by persistent patients (roughly 2,500).

Notes on this clonotype: Antigen unknown.

Arm-PCR with iRepertoire HTBI primers amplified the CDR3 regions for these TCR beta libraries. In TCRdb, the multiplex PCR reads were re-called with MiXCR into one record per CDR3 protein. The sample holds hundreds of thousands of distinct CDR3 sequences, about 15% seen once. The V gene's germline CDR1 is SQVTM and CDR2 ANQGSEA. The CDR3 length is 18 residues. Trimming cost V 0 bases and J 2 bases; bases outside gene matches: 14. The time point: newly diagnosed GD, antithyroid drugs for less than 3 months. From RNA extracted from PBMCs, the TCR library was made. This sample also appeared in a second study, on T cells in Graves' hyperthyroidism and ophthalmopathy.

The sequence derives from a woman aged 30 to 39 with Graves disease. The material sequenced was peripheral blood mononuclear cells (PBMCs), taken at new diagnosis, from a patient treated with antithyroid drugs. The V call is TRBV29-1, the J call TRBJ1-2; TRBD1 matches at 8 bases. The CDR3 nucleotides read TGCAGCGTTGAAGATTTGGTAGCGGACAGGGCACCCAACTATGGCTACACCTTC. Translating gives CSVEDLVADRAPNYGYTF.